This T cell receptor beta chain emerged from a study of shared clonotypes between healthy human individuals. Study-wide points: Sampling was confined to blood; repertoires within tissues likely differ.

An assay was performed, and its level was deep. The authors distributed each subset's genomic DNA evenly over several immunoSEQ plates. Authors' processing steps: Owing to the provision of junction-only sequences devoid of quality scores by immunoSEQ, filtering differed. TCRdb's copy holds only in-frame clones and misses some; the assay was immunoSEQ multiplex PCR. V, J and clone size were drawn from that table, and D and trimming were deduced from the DNA. Among fewer than 800,000 clones listed, around 90% were seen once. With regard to this clone: As yet, its antigen is unknown.

Naive CD8 populations comprised CD45RO-negative cells positively selected for CCR7, excluding terminally differentiated effector memory CD45RA+ cells. Germline lookup yields CDR1 LNHDA and CDR2 SQIVND (reference sequence). This CDR3 contains 17 residues. The V end lost 4 bases, the J end lost 0 bases, and 16 bases lay between the germline ends. Material: naive CD8+ T cells sorted from blood. The sequence was obtained from a man aged 30 to 45 in good health. The chain couples TRBV19 to TRBJ2-1, with D possibly matching TRBD1 (5 bases). This chain's CDR3 is CASSTQEVGYSYNEQFF. CDR3 coding DNA: TGTGCCAGTAGTACACAGGAAGTGGGCTACTCCTACAATGAGCAGTTCTTC. Full variable domain (outside the CDR3, taken from reference TRBV19 and TRBJ2-1): DGGITQSPKYLFRKEGQNVTLSCEQNLNHDAMYWYRQDPGQGLRLIYYSQIVNDFQKGDIAEGYSVSREKKESFPLTVTSAQKNPTAFYLCASSTQEVGYSYNEQFFGPGTRLTVL.